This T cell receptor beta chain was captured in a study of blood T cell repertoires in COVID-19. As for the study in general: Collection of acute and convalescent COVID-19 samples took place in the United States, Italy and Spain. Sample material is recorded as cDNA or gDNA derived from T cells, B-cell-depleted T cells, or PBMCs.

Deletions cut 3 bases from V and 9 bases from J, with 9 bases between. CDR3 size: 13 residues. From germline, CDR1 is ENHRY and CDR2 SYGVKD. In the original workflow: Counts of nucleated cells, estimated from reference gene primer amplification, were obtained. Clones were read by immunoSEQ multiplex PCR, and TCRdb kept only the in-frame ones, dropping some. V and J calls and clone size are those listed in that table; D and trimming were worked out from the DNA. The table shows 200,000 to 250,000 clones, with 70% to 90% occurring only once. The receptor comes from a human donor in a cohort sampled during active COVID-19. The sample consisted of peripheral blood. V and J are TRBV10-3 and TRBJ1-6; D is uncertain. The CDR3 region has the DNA TGTGCCATCAGTGACGGGGTCGGTTCACCCCTCCACTTT. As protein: CAISDGVGSPLHF.